The sequence of this TCR beta chain was determined in a study of cytomegalovirus exposure and HLA in healthy donors. Background on the study: A previous analysis identified 90 million to 140 million unique TCR beta sequences derived from roughly 180 million T cells. Whole-study findings and limits: The authors listed roughly 150 TCR beta chains as cytomegalovirus-associated. TCR beta V segments were, for the most part, productive about 87% or about 30% of the time in an earlier analysis. More than 15,000 TCR beta sequences were associated with HLA alleles at 0.05 false discovery rate in a later analysis.

To note about this clone: The antigen remains undetermined.

PCR involved 60 Vbeta and 13 Jbeta primers. Clones were read by immunoSEQ multiplex PCR, and TCRdb kept only the in-frame ones, dropping some. The sample gives approximately 100,000 clones, approximately 74% of which show up once; less than 2% is in the top ten. Germline CDR1 KGHSY, CDR2 FQNENV. This CDR3 is built from 13 residues. The V end was cut by 0 bases, the J end by 7 bases, with 9 bases between. The chain recombines TRBV16 with TRBJ1-2; D is perhaps TRBD1 (5 bases). Specimen: PBMCs. The clonotype originates from a woman in her thirties or forties in good health and CMV-seronegative. The CDR3 is CASSQSGQVGYTF. In DNA, the CDR3 is TGTGCCAGCAGCCAATCGGGGCAGGTTGGCTACACCTTC.